This T cell receptor beta chain is from a study of spatial heterogeneity in lung cancer. Study-wide background: Fewer alpha-chain than beta-chain sequences were consistently detected. On average, each unique TCR and UMI combination appeared more than ten times in raw reads.

Stated time point: sample taken at primary tumor resection. Whole RNA came from tumor, nontumor lung or frozen PBMC and was sequenced without being sorted. 72 TRACERx patients with early, untreated non-small cell lung cancer donated samples. The germline V gene encodes CDR1 MDHEN and CDR2 SYDVKM. J lost 9 bases, V lost 5 bases, and 8 bases had no gene match. This CDR3 is 14 amino acids long. On this clonotype itself: In a library made to pick up alpha chains, this beta chain is a stray read with a size that means little.

Every molecule of TCR cDNA had its own unique molecular identifier. One entry per CDR3 protein, called by TCRdb with MiXCR from the 5' RACE reads. The data hold 5,000 to 5,500 distinct CDR3 sequences, with almost 35% observed a single time. The clonotype originates from a female donor with early-stage non-small cell lung cancer. The input for sequencing was PBMCs, taken at surgery. The V gene is TRBV28, the J gene TRBJ2-1, with 9 bases identical to TRBD2. The DNA for the CDR3 is TGTGCCAGCAGTAGCGGGGGGACCTCTGTTGAGCAGTTCTTC. Its translation: CASSSGGTSVEQFF.